A single sample gave rise to the 8 T cell receptor beta chains below, sequenced in a study of shared clonotypes between healthy human individuals. The table came from immunoSEQ multiplex PCR; TCRdb's copy has only in-frame clones and leaves some out. The table lists 1.6 million or so clones, 98% of them singletons. Source material: naive CD4+ T cells sorted from blood. Subset described: CD45RA+ positively selected. The receptor source for this set is a man aged 30-40 years in good health.

This clone was found once. This sequence joins TRBV7-3 and TRBJ2-7; 7 bases are a match to TRBD2. CDR1 is SGHTA and CDR2 is FQGTGA in the germline V gene. J gave up 2 bases and V 2 bases, and 9 bases lay outside the gene matches. There are 16 residues in the CDR3. The chain's CDR3 is CASSLLGGATAYEQYF. The CDR3 bases are TGTGCCAGCAGCTTATTGGGAGGGGCTACGGCCTACGAGCAGTACTTC.

This chain links TRBV6-1 with TRBJ1-2, with D perhaps matching TRBD1 (6 bases). V was trimmed by 7 bases and J by 4 bases, leaving 16 bases between them. Per the germline V gene, CDR1 is MNHNS and CDR2 is SASEGT. This CDR3 is built from 14 residues. Written as DNA, the CDR3 is TGTGCCAGCATTCCCCCGACAGGCGTCTATGGCTACACCTTC. Translation gives CASIPPTGVYGYTF.

The rearrangement joins TRBV5-1 to TRBJ2-2; D might be TRBD2 (6 bases). V was clipped by 4 bases and J by 4 bases, with 11 bases between them. The CDR3 has 14 amino acids. The germline gives CDR1 SGHRS, CDR2 YFSETQ. CDR3 residues: CASSPSDSTGELFF. CDR3 nucleotide sequence: TGCGCCAGCAGCCCTAGCGATTCCACCGGGGAGCTGTTTTTT.

The gene calls are TRBV5-1 and TRBJ2-1; 13 bases match TRBD2. The CDR3 spans 17 residues. V shed 4 bases and J 1 base; nucleotides not matched to a gene: 5. CDR1 SGHRS and CDR2 YFSETQ come from the germline V gene. The CDR3 loop reads CASSLRLAGGSYNEQFF. The CDR3 nucleotides read TGCGCCAGCAGCCTCAGACTAGCGGGAGGATCCTACAATGAGCAGTTCTTC.

The chain couples TRBV29-1 to TRBJ1-4; D is possibly TRBD1 (5 bases). Germline CDR1 reads SQVTM; CDR2 reads ANQGSEA. The V end was cut by 6 bases, the J end by 6 bases, with 11 bases between. The CDR3 length is 12 residues. The CDR3 coding sequence is TGCAGCGTCGGGGACGGGGATGAAAAACTGTTTTTT. This sequence encodes CSVGDGDEKLFF.

The rearrangement links TRBV10-1 to TRBJ2-1, with D maybe TRBD2 (6 bases). V was pared by 3 bases and J by 1 base, with 10 bases between. CDR1 is WNHNN, CDR2 SYGVQD, per germline (reference sequence). The CDR3 is 15 residues long. The CDR3: CASSDNGRSYNEQFF. The CDR3 coding sequence is TGCGCCAGCAGTGATAATGGGAGGTCCTACAATGAGCAGTTCTTC.

CDR3 in amino acids: CASSIDRSSPTNEKLFF. In DNA, the CDR3 is TGCGCCAGCTCAATCGACAGGTCTTCTCCAACTAATGAAAAACTGTTTTTT. The rearrangement joins TRBV5-1 to TRBJ1-4, with TRBD1 as a possible D gene (6 bases). Germline values: CDR1 SGHRS, CDR2 YFSETQ. Deletions cut 7 bases from V and 0 bases from J, with 19 bases between. The CDR3 is 17 residues long. Supplemented by reference TRBV5-1 and TRBJ1-4, the full variable domain reads KAGVTQTPRYLIKTRGQQVTLSCSPISGHRSVSWYQQTPGQGLQFLFEYFSETQRNKGNFPGRFSGRQFSNSRSEMNVSTLELGDSALYLCASSIDRSSPTNEKLFFGSGTQLSVL.

As concerns this clone: An end of the junction does not agree with germline; a read error may underlie this. The chain has TRBV5-1 and TRBJ2-2; 10 bases agree with TRBD1. The CDR3 length is 16 residues. Germline-derived CDR1 and CDR2 are SGHRS and YFSETQ. The CDR3: CASRLGQGKVTGELFF. The CDR3 nucleotides are TGCGCCAGCAGGTTGGGACAGGGGAAGGTCACCGGGGAGCTGTTTTTT.